This T cell receptor (beta chain) was recovered during a study of T cells in Graves' hyperthyroidism and ophthalmopathy. Study-level points and caveats: Most expanded thyroid clonotypes above 0.001 recurred in blood.

About this clonotype itself: Antigen: not known.

The V gene end was trimmed by 2 bases and the J gene end by 2 bases; junction bases not matched to a gene: 2. The CDR3 sequence is 14 residues long. RNA transcripts were the template for amplifying TCR beta CDR3 regions. HTBI primers drove first-round RT-PCR of the TCR CDR3. MiXCR was run by TCRdb on the multiplex PCR reads, yielding one entry per CDR3 protein. Of 340,000 or so distinct CDR3 sequences listed, 18% were seen once; the top ten hold 45% to 50%. Researchers defined stable Graves' hyperthyroidism as no ophthalmopathy progression within 18 months. The study excluded patients with uncontrolled infection, other autoimmune disease, pregnancy or lactation.

V usage is TRBV12-3 or TRBV12-4 and J usage is TRBJ1-2; 7 bases are shared with TRBD1. The sample consisted of blood. This sequence was found in a woman in her forties or fifties with Graves' hyperthyroidism. The CDR3 region is CASSLQGGNYGYTF. CDR3 bases: TGTGCCAGCAGTTTACAGGGGGGCAACTATGGCTACACCTTC.